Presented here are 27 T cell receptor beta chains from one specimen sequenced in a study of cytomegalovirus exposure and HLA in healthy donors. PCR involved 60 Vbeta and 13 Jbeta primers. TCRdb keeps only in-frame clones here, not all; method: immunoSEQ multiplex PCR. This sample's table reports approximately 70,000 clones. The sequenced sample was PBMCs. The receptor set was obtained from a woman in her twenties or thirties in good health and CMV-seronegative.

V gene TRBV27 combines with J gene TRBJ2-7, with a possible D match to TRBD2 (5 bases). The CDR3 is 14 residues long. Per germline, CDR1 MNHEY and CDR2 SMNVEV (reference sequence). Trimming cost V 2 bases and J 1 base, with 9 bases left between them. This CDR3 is CASSLKRSSYEQYF. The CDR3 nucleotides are TGTGCCAGCAGTTTAAAGCGGAGTTCCTACGAGCAGTACTTC.

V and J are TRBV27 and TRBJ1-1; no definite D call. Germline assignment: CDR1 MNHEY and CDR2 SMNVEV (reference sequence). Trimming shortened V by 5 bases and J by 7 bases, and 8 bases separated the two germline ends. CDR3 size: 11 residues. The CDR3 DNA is TGTGCCAGCAGTAACAGAGTTGAAGCTTTCTTT. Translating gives CASSNRVEAFF.

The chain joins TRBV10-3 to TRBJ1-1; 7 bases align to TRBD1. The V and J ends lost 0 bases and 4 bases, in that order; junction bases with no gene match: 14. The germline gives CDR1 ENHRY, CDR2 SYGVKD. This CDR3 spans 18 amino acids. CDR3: CAISESRGRGAISTEAFF. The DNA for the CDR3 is TGTGCCATCAGTGAGTCTCGTGGCAGGGGGGCTATTAGCACTGAAGCTTTCTTT.

CDR3 coding DNA: TGTGCCACCAGCAGAGATCGTTCAGGGGGCGGAAGGGTTCCGAACACTGAAGCTTTCTTT. It specifies CATSRDRSGGGRVPNTEAFF. J is TRBJ1-1 and V is TRBV15, with TRBD1 matching 8 bases. Germline loops: CDR1 LNHNV, CDR2 YYDKDF (reference sequence). Trimming took 0 bases from V and 1 from J; bases not matched to a gene: 16. The CDR3 totals 20 residues.

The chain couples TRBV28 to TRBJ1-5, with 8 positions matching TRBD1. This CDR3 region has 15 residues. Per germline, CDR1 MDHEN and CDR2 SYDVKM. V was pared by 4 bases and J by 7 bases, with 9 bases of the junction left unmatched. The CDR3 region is CASSSAGTGAQPQHF. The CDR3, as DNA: TGTGCCAGCAGTTCCGCCGGGACAGGAGCCCAGCCCCAGCATTTT.

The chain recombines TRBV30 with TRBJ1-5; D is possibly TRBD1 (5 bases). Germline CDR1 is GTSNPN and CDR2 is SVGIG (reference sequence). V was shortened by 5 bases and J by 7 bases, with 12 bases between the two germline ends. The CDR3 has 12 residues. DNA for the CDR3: TGTGCCTGGGGACACCCGGAACAGCCCCAGCATTTT. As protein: CAWGHPEQPQHF.

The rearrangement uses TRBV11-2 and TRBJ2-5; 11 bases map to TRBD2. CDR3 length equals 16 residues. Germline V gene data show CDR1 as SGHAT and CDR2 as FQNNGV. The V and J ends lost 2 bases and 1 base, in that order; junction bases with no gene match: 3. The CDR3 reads CASSLTGTSGQETQYF. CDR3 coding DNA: TGTGCCAGCAGCTTAACCGGGACTAGCGGCCAAGAGACCCAGTACTTC.

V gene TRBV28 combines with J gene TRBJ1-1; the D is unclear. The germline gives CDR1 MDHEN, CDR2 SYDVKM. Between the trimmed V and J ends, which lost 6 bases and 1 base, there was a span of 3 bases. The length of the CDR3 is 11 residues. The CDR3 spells CASRQNTEAFF. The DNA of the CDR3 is TGTGCCAGCAGACAGAACACTGAAGCTTTCTTT.

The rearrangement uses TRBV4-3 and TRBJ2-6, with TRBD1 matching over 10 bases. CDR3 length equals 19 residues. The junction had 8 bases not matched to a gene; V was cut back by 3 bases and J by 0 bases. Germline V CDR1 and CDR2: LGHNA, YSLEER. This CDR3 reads CASSQNSGTGDSGANVLTF. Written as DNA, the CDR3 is TGCGCCAGCAGCCAGAACTCCGGGACAGGGGACTCTGGGGCCAACGTCCTGACTTTC.

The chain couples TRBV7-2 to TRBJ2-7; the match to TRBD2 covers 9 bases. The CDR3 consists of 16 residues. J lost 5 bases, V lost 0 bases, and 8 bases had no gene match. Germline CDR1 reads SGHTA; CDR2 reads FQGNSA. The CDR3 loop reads CASSLAGLATVHEQYF. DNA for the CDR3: TGTGCCAGCAGCTTAGCAGGACTAGCGACAGTCCACGAGCAGTACTTC. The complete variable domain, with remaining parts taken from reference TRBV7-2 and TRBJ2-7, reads GAGVSQSPSNKVTEKGKDVELRCDPISGHTALYWYRQSLGQGLEFLIYFQGNSAPDKSGLPSDRFSAERTGGSVSTLTIQRTQQEDSAVYLCASSLAGLATVHEQYFGPGTRLTVT.

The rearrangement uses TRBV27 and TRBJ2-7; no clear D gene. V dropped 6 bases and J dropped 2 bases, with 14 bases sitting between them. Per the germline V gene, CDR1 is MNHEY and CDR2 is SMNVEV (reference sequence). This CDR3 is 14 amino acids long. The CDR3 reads CASSPSNYAYEQYF. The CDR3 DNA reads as TGTGCCAGCAGCCCCTCAAACTACGCCTACGAGCAGTACTTC.

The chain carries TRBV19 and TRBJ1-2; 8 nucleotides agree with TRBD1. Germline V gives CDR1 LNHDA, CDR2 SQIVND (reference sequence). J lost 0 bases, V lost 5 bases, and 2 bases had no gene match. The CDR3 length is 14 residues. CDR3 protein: CASSRTGTNYGYTF. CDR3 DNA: TGTGCCAGTAGTCGGACAGGGACTAACTATGGCTACACCTTC.

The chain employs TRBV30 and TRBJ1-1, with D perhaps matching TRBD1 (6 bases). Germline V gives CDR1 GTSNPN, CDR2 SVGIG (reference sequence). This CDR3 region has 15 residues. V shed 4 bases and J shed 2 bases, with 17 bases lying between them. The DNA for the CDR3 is TGTGCCTGGAAAAGCGGGGCAGGGACAAACACTGAAGCTTTCTTT. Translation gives CAWKSGAGTNTEAFF.

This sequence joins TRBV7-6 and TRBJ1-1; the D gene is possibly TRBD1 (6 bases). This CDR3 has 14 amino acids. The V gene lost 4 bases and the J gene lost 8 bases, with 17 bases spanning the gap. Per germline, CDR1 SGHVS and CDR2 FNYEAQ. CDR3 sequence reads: CASSYSGVGLEAFF. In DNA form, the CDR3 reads TGTGCCAGCAGCTATTCAGGGGTGGGTCTAGAAGCTTTCTTT.

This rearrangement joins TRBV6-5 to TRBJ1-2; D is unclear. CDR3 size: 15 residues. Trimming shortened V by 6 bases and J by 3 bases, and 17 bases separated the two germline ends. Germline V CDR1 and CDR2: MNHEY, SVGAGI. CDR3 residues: CASRRKITGDYGYTF. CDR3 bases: TGTGCCAGCAGGCGAAAGATTACCGGGGACTATGGCTACACCTTC.

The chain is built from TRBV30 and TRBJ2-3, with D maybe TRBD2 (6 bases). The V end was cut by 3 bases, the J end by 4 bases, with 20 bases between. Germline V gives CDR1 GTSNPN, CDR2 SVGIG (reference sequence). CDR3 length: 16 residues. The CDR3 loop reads CAWRGLTGILADTQYF. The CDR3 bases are TGTGCCTGGAGGGGACTTACCGGAATACTGGCAGATACGCAGTATTTT.

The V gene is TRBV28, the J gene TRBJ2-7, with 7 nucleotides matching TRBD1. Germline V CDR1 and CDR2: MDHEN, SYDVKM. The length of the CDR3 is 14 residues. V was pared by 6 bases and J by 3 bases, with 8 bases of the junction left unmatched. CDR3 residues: CASRYDRAGYEQYF. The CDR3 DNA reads TGTGCCAGCAGATACGACAGGGCGGGCTACGAGCAGTACTTC.

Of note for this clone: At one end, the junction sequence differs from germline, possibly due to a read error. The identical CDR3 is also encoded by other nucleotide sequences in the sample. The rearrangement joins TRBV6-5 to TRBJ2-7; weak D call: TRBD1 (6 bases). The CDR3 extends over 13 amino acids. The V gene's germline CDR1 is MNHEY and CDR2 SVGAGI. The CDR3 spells CASSYGQPYEQYF. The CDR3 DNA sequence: TGCGCCAGCAGTTACGGACAGCCCTACGAGCAGTACTTC.

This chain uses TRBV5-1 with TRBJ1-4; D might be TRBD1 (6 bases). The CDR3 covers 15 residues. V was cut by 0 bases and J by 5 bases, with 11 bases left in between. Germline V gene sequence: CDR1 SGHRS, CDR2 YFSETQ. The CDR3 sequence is CASSLGGGLNEKLFF. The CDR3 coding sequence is TGCGCCAGCAGCTTGGGCGGGGGGCTGAATGAAAAACTGTTTTTT.

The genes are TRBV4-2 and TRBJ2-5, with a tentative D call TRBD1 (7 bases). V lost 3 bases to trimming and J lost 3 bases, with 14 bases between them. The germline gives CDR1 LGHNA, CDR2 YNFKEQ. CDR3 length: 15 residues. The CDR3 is CASSHGGTAEETQYF. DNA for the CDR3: TGTGCCAGCAGCCATGGCGGGACAGCAGAAGAGACCCAGTACTTC.

The CDR3 spells CATSRDGPPLDVWDTQYF. The CDR3 region has the DNA TGTGCCACCAGCAGAGATGGGCCCCCCTTGGATGTTTGGGATACGCAGTATTTT. J is TRBJ2-3 and V is TRBV15; D unresolved. The CDR3 is 18 residues long. Trimming stripped 0 bases from V and 6 bases from J, with 22 bases between. Germline V CDR1 and CDR2: LNHNV, YYDKDF (reference sequence).

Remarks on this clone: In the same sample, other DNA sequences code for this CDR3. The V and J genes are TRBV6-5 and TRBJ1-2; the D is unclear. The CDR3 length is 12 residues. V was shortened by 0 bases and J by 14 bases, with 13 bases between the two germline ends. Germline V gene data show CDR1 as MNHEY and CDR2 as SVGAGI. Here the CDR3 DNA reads TGTGCCAGCAGTTACTCGCAGTCAGCGCCAACCTTC. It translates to CASSYSQSAPTF.

This CDR3 is CASSQQGSSYNEQFF. CDR3 nucleotide sequence: TGCGCCAGCAGCCAACAGGGGAGCTCCTACAATGAGCAGTTCTTC. The chain recombines TRBV4-1 with TRBJ2-1; D might be TRBD1 (6 bases). This CDR3 comprises 15 residues. Looked up from germline, CDR1 is MGHRA and CDR2 is YSYEKL. Trimming removed 2 bases from V and 0 bases from J, with 8 bases in between.

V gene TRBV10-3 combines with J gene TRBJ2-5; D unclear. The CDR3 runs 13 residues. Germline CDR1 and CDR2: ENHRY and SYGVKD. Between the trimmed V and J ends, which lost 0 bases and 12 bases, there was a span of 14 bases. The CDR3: CAISESTTTEEYF. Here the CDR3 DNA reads TGTGCCATCAGTGAGTCGACCACCACCGAGGAGTACTTC.

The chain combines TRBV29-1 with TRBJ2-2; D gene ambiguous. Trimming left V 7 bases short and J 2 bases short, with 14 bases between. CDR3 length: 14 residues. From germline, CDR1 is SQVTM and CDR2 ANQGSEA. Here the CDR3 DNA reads TGCAGCGCCCCCGACTTTCAAAACACCGGGGAGCTGTTTTTT. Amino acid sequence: CSAPDFQNTGELFF.

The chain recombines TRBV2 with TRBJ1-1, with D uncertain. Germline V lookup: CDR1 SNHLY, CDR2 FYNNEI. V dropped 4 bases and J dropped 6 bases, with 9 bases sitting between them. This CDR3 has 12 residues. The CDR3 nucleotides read TGTGCCAGCAGTGTAAGGCAGGCTGAAGCTTTCTTT. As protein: CASSVRQAEAFF.

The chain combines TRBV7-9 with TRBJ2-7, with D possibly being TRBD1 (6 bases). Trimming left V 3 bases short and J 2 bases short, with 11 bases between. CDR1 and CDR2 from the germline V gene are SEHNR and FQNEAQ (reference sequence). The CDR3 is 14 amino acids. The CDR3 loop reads CASSFQGPTYEQYF. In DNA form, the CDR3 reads TGTGCCAGCAGCTTCCAGGGGCCTACCTACGAGCAGTACTTC.